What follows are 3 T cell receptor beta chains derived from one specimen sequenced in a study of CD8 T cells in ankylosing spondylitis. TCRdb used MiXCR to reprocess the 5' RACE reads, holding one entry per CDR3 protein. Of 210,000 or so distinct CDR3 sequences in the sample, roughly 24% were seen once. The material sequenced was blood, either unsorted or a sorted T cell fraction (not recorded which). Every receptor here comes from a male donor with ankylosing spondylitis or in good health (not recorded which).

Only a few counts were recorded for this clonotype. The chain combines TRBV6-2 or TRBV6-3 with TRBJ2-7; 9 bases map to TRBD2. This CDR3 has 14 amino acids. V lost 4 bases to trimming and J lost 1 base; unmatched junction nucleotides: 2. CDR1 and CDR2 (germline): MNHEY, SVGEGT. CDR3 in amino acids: CASSLAGESYEQYF. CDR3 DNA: TGTGCCAGCAGTTTAGCGGGAGAGTCCTACGAGCAGTACTTC.

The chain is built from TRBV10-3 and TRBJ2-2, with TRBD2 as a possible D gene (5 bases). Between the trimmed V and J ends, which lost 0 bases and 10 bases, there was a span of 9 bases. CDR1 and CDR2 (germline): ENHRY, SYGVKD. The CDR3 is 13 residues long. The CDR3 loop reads CAISESQEVELFF. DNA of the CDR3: TGTGCCATCAGTGAGTCTCAGGAGGTGGAGCTGTTTTTT.

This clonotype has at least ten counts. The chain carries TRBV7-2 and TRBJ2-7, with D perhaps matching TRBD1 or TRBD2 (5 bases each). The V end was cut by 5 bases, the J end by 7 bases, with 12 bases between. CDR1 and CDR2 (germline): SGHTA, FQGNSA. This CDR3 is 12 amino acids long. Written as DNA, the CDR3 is TGTGCCAGCAGCCCCGGGACCTTAGAGCAGTACTTC. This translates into CASSPGTLEQYF. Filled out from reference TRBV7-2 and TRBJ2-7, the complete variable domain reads GAGVSQSPSNKVTEKGKDVELRCDPISGHTALYWYRQSLGQGLEFLIYFQGNSAPDKSGLPSDRFSAERTGGSVSTLTIQRTQQEDSAVYLCASSPGTLEQYFGPGTRLTVT.